The 30 T cell receptor beta chains listed next were all sequenced from one sample in a study of immune evolution from preneoplasia to lung adenocarcinoma. Assay used: immunoSEQ multiplex PCR; TCRdb lists only in-frame clones, some missing. The data show 10,000 to 12,000 clones, with roughly 80% seen just once and roughly 3.5% held by the top ten. Sequencing used FFPE minimally invasive lung adenocarcinoma tissue. Receptors were obtained from a person aged 70 to 85 with lung adenocarcinoma.

This clone turned up a few times. This CDR3 reads CASSGGTLTGANVLTF. The CDR3 DNA sequence: TGTGCCAGTAGTGGCGGCACCCTTACCGGGGCCAACGTCCTGACTTTC. This chain joins TRBV19 and TRBJ2-6; D is unclear. The CDR3 totals 16 residues. CDR1 and CDR2 (germline): LNHDA, SQIVND (reference sequence). Trimming took 5 bases from V and 4 from J, leaving 15 bases between them.

This chain joins TRBV2 and TRBJ1-1; the D gene is possibly TRBD1 (5 bases). This CDR3 contains 13 residues. Germline CDR1 reads SNHLY; CDR2 reads FYNNEI. Trimming took off 6 bases at V and 0 bases at J, with 8 bases between the two ends. For the CDR3, the DNA is TGTGCCAGCAGGGGGGAATTGAACACTGAAGCTTTCTTT. Its protein product is CASRGELNTEAFF. Full variable domain (rest looked up from reference TRBV2 and TRBJ1-1): EPEVTQTPSHQVTQMGQEVILRCVPISNHLYFYWYRQILGQKVEFLVSFYNNEISEKSEIFDDQFSVERPDGSNFTLKIRSTKLEDSAMYFCASRGELNTEAFFGQGTRLTVV.

This clone turned up a few times. V is TRBV7-6 and J is TRBJ1-5; D perhaps matches TRBD1 (6 bases). The germline V gene has CDR1 SGHVS and CDR2 FNYEAQ. CDR3 length: 15 amino acids. Trimming removed 2 bases from V and 3 bases from J, with 11 bases in between. CDR3 region: CASSLSTGFNQPQHF. CDR3 bases: TGTGCCAGCAGCTTATCGACAGGTTTCAATCAGCCCCAGCATTTT.

The V and J genes are TRBV9 and TRBJ2-7; possibly TRBD2 for D (6 bases). V lost 2 bases and J lost 2, with 11 bases in between. In germline, CDR1 is SGDLS, CDR2 YYNGEE. The CDR3 length is 14 residues. The CDR3 DNA reads as TGTGCCAGCAGCGTCAGCGGGTTTCCCTACGAGCAGTACTTC. Translating it yields CASSVSGFPYEQYF.

This chain joins TRBV30 and TRBJ2-6; TRBD1 agrees at 7 bases. Germline trimming cut 5 bases from V and 0 bases from J; bases unmatched to any gene: 7. The CDR3 spans 16 residues. CDR1 and CDR2 (germline): GTSNPN, SVGIG (reference sequence). The CDR3 nucleotides read TGTGCCTGGGGTACACCAGGGGGCTCTGGGGCCAACGTCCTGACTTTC. Residues: CAWGTPGGSGANVLTF.

The chain carries TRBV28 and TRBJ1-2; TRBD1 matches 8 bases. V dropped 5 bases and J dropped 7; count of bases not matched to a gene: 6. The CDR3 runs 13 residues. Germline CDR1 is MDHEN and CDR2 is SYDVKM. The chain's CDR3 is CASSTGQGLGYTF. CDR3 nucleotide sequence: TGTGCCAGCAGTACCGGACAGGGACTTGGCTACACCTTC.

This chain links TRBV29-1 with TRBJ1-2, with D unresolved. The germline CDR1 and CDR2 sequences are SQVTM and ANQGSEA. The CDR3 extends over 12 amino acids. V lost 5 bases and J lost 2, with 9 bases in between. The CDR3: CSVQPTNYGYTF. The DNA for the CDR3 is TGCAGCGTTCAGCCAACCAACTATGGCTACACCTTC.

The sample holds a few counts of this clone. The chain recombines TRBV11-3 with TRBJ2-1; maybe TRBD2 (6 bases). V was cut by 6 bases and J by 6 bases, with 15 bases left in between. From germline, CDR1 is SGHNT and CDR2 YENEEA. The CDR3 spans 14 residues. The CDR3 nucleotides are TGTGCCAGCAGTCTTCGACTAGGAGGCAATGAGCAGTTCTTC. Its translation: CASSLRLGGNEQFF. The whole variable domain, filled in from reference TRBV11-3 and TRBJ2-1, reads EAGVVQSPRYKIIEKKQPVAFWCNPISGHNTLYWYLQNLGQGPELLIRYENEEAVDDSQLPKDRFSAERLKGVDSTLKIQPAELGDSAVYLCASSLRLGGNEQFFGPGTRLTVL.

The chain uses TRBV9 and TRBJ2-1; unclear D gene. Germline CDR1 SGDLS, CDR2 YYNGEE. V gave up 4 bases and J gave up 9 bases, with 8 bases separating them. The CDR3 extends over 11 amino acids. As DNA, the CDR3 is TGTGCCAGCAGCTCAACGGGTGAGCAGTTCTTC. Protein: CASSSTGEQFF.

V gene TRBV7-9 combines with J gene TRBJ1-1; D gene uncertain. CDR3 length: 14 residues. CDR1 and CDR2 from the germline V gene are SEHNR and FQNEAQ (reference sequence). V lost 2 bases to trimming and J lost 1 base, with 8 bases between them. DNA of the CDR3: TGTGCCAGCAGCTTACCTGGCGAGAACACTGAAGCTTTCTTT. Translated, it gives CASSLPGENTEAFF.

The chain combines TRBV15 with TRBJ1-6, with D hard to call. Germline values: CDR1 LNHNV, CDR2 YYDKDF (reference sequence). Deletions cut 9 bases from V and 3 bases from J, with 15 bases between. The CDR3 sequence is 15 residues long. The CDR3 DNA sequence: TGTGCCACGAGCCTAGAAGGAGGCTATAATTCACCCCTCCACTTT. As protein: CATSLEGGYNSPLHF.

The chain carries TRBV5-5 and TRBJ2-7, with 11 bases fitting TRBD1. Germline CDR1 is SGHKS and CDR2 is YYEKEE (reference sequence). V trimming: 4 bases; J trimming: 6 bases; junction bases outside the gene matches: 12. The CDR3 is 16 residues long. The CDR3: CASSRELGTGGTEQYF. For the CDR3, the DNA is TGTGCCAGCAGCCGCGAATTAGGGACAGGGGGTACCGAGCAGTACTTC.

The chain has TRBV19 and TRBJ1-2, with D possibly being TRBD1 (6 bases). Germline lookup yields CDR1 LNHDA and CDR2 SQIVND (reference sequence). The CDR3 is 16 amino acids. V was pared by 0 bases and J by 7 bases, with 18 bases between. CDR3: CASSIEVGRGRAGYTF. CDR3 sequence (DNA): TGTGCCAGTAGTATAGAGGTCGGCAGGGGAAGAGCTGGCTACACCTTC.

V and J are TRBV6-5 and TRBJ2-3; TRBD1 matches at 8 bases. The CDR3 runs to 13 residues. With 9 bases clipped from V and 11 bases from J, the junction kept 13 bases outside the gene matches. The germline V gene has CDR1 MNHEY and CDR2 SVGAGI. The CDR3 spells CASAGTGSLGQYF. The DNA for the CDR3 is TGTGCCAGTGCCGGGACAGGTAGCCTCGGGCAGTATTTT.

The chain links TRBV2 to TRBJ1-4; no firm D call. Germline loops: CDR1 SNHLY, CDR2 FYNNEI. This CDR3 region has 12 residues. Trimming cost V 4 bases and J 8 bases, with 8 bases left between them. The DNA of the CDR3 is TGTGCCAGCAGTGGTGTGGGAGAAAAACTGTTTTTT. Translating gives CASSGVGEKLFF.

The rearrangement uses TRBV28 and TRBJ1-1; TRBD1 agrees at 9 bases. The CDR3 runs 17 residues. Germline V gene data show CDR1 as MDHEN and CDR2 as SYDVKM. Trimming took 4 bases from V and 2 from J; bases not matched to a gene: 11. The CDR3 region has the DNA TGTGCCAGCAGTTCTTTACTCCGGACAGGGGCAAACACTGAAGCTTTCTTT. Translation: CASSSLLRTGANTEAFF.

This sequence joins TRBV19 and TRBJ2-3, with D perhaps TRBD1 (5 bases). Germline CDR1 reads LNHDA; CDR2 reads SQIVND (reference sequence). V was cut by 3 bases and J by 1 base, with 11 bases left in between. CDR3 length: 15 amino acids. The CDR3 DNA is TGTGCCAGTAGTATGTTCGACAGTCGCACAGATACGCAGTATTTT. Translated: CASSMFDSRTDTQYF.

CDR3 loop: CAWSEGGSEKLFF. In DNA form, the CDR3 reads TGTGCCTGGAGTGAAGGAGGGAGTGAAAAACTGTTTTTT. The chain is built from TRBV30 and TRBJ1-4; D ambiguous. V was pared by 1 base and J by 7 bases, with 10 bases between. The CDR3 runs 13 residues. CDR1 is GTSNPN, CDR2 SVGIG, per germline (reference sequence).

The chain links TRBV7-2 to TRBJ1-5; 7 nucleotides align to TRBD1. The germline V gene has CDR1 SGHTA and CDR2 FQGNSA. The CDR3 extends over 15 amino acids. The V and J ends lost 4 bases and 6 bases, in that order; junction bases with no gene match: 9. CDR3 protein: CASSSRQGGIQPQHF. The DNA for the CDR3 is TGTGCCAGCAGCTCCCGACAGGGAGGAATTCAGCCCCAGCATTTT. Filled out from reference TRBV7-2 and TRBJ1-5, the complete variable domain reads GAGVSQSPSNKVTEKGKDVELRCDPISGHTALYWYRQSLGQGLEFLIYFQGNSAPDKSGLPSDRFSAERTGGSVSTLTIQRTQQEDSAVYLCASSSRQGGIQPQHFGDGTRLSIL.

This rearrangement joins TRBV28 to TRBJ1-5; a possible D gene is TRBD1 (5 bases). V was pared by 7 bases and J by 9 bases, with 13 bases between. The CDR3 extends over 12 amino acids. Germline loops: CDR1 MDHEN, CDR2 SYDVKM. The DNA of the CDR3 is TGTGCCAGCACCGGGGGGATTAGGCCCCAGCATTTT. As protein: CASTGGIRPQHF.

The rearrangement links TRBV4-2 to TRBJ2-7; TRBD1 is a possible D gene (6 bases). The CDR3 is 16 amino acids. Germline loops: CDR1 LGHNA, CDR2 YNFKEQ. V was cut by 0 bases and J by 4 bases, with 16 bases left in between. Written as DNA, the CDR3 is TGTGCCAGCAGCCAAGATCAGCAGGGGTCGGAGTACGAGCAGTACTTC. Translation: CASSQDQQGSEYEQYF.

The J gene is TRBJ1-4, the V gene TRBV11-2; 7 positions match TRBD1. The CDR3 has 15 residues. Losses at the gene ends were 1 base for V and 5 bases for J; bases not matched to a gene: 4. Germline V lookup: CDR1 SGHAT, CDR2 FQNNGV. CDR3 coding DNA: TGTGCCAGCAGCTTAGGTCAGGGGGGCAATGAAAAACTGTTTTTT. Protein sequence: CASSLGQGGNEKLFF.

The gene calls are TRBV30 and TRBJ2-7; TRBD1 is a possible D gene (5 bases). The CDR3 is 12 amino acids. With 1 base removed from V and 5 bases from J, the gap between germline ends came to 9 bases. Germline V lookup: CDR1 GTSNPN, CDR2 SVGIG (reference sequence). The CDR3 here is CAWSEGFNEQYF. CDR3 coding DNA: TGTGCCTGGAGTGAGGGGTTTAACGAGCAGTACTTC. The complete variable domain, with remaining parts taken from reference TRBV30 and TRBJ2-7, reads SQTIHQWPATLVQPVGSPLSLECTVEGTSNPNLYWYRQAAGRGLQLLFYSVGIGQISSEVPQNLSASRPQDRQFILSSKKLLLSDSGFYLCAWSEGFNEQYFGPGTRLTVT.

The J gene is TRBJ2-5, the V gene TRBV29-1; D not resolved. This CDR3 is built from 12 residues. V was cut by 5 bases and J by 3 bases, with 10 bases left in between. Germline CDR1 and CDR2: SQVTM and ANQGSEA. The CDR3 loop is CSVNGREETQYF. The CDR3, as DNA: TGCAGCGTTAACGGCCGTGAAGAGACCCAGTACTTC.

This rearrangement joins TRBV5-8 to TRBJ2-5; D may be TRBD1 or TRBD2 (5 bases each). This CDR3 contains 13 residues. The V gene lost 4 bases and the J gene lost 9 bases, with 16 bases spanning the gap. Germline V gene lookup returns CDR1 SGHTS and CDR2 YDEGEE. CDR3 bases: TGTGCCAGCAGCCCGTTAATTCGAGGGGCCCAGTACTTC. It is translated as CASSPLIRGAQYF.

The chain is built from TRBV2 and TRBJ1-4; no firm D call. The CDR3 has 14 residues. The germline V gene has CDR1 SNHLY and CDR2 FYNNEI. Trimming left V 6 bases short and J 4 bases short, with 12 bases between. This CDR3 reads CASRDGRLNEKLFF. CDR3 bases: TGTGCCAGCAGGGATGGACGGCTTAATGAAAAACTGTTTTTT.

For the CDR3, the DNA is TGTGCCAGCAGTTCCAGCACGGGGCGAGTAGAGCCCCAGCATTTT. Its translation is CASSSSTGRVEPQHF. The V and J genes are TRBV28 and TRBJ1-5; D perhaps matches TRBD1 (5 bases). The V and J ends lost 4 bases and 8 bases respectively, with 18 bases between them. CDR1 is MDHEN and CDR2 is SYDVKM in the germline V gene. The CDR3 loop spans 15 amino acids.

V and J are TRBV18 and TRBJ1-1, with TRBD1 matching 7 bases. Germline loops: CDR1 KGHSH, CDR2 LQKENI. This CDR3 spans 14 amino acids. The V and J ends lost 0 bases and 8 bases, in that order; junction bases with no gene match: 6. In DNA form, the CDR3 reads TGTGCCAGCTCACCACCGTACGGGACAGAAGAAGCTTTCTTT. This translates into CASSPPYGTEEAFF.

The rearrangement uses TRBV30 and TRBJ2-3; 7 bases are shared with TRBD2. The CDR3 extends over 15 amino acids. The J segment lost 1 base and the V segment lost 8 bases, leaving 12 bases of the junction unmatched. Germline CDR1 and CDR2: GTSNPN and SVGIG (reference sequence). The CDR3 is CAGGRGGGGTDTQYF. CDR3 sequence (DNA): TGTGCCGGGGGGAGGGGAGGTGGAGGCACAGATACGCAGTATTTT.

This clone was detected once. The chain has TRBV6-1 and TRBJ1-3; TRBD1 matches at 8 bases. The ends lost 3 bases at V and 3 bases at J; junction bases unmatched: 7. Per germline, CDR1 MNHNS and CDR2 SASEGT. The CDR3 covers 16 residues. The CDR3 region has the DNA TGTGCCAGCAGTGAGCAGACAGGGGCGGGTGGAAACACCATATATTTT. Protein sequence: CASSEQTGAGGNTIYF.